This TCR beta chain stems from a study of T cells in Graves' hyperthyroidism and ophthalmopathy. Study outcomes and limitations: Blood held most thyroid clonotypes expanded above 0.001 frequency.

Germline values: CDR1 SGHRS, CDR2 YFSETQ. CDR3 length: 12 amino acids. Trimming took off 0 bases at V and 11 bases at J, with 11 bases between the two ends. The study excluded patients with uncontrolled infection, other autoimmune disease, pregnancy or lactation. Diagnoses rested on clinical symptoms, serum thyroxine and TRAb, thyroid ultrasound and orbital computed tomography. Of note for this clonotype: Its antigen is as yet unknown.

Researchers took RNA transcripts and amplified the TCR beta CDR3 regions from them. HTBI primers were employed in a first-round RT-PCR of the TCR CDR3. TCRdb reprocessed the multiplex PCR reads with MiXCR, giving one entry per CDR3 protein. The data contain about 700,000 distinct CDR3 sequences, 45% of them singletons. Sequencing used peripheral blood or thyroid tissue (not recorded which). The sequence was collected from an adult man with Graves' disease, either hyperthyroidism or ophthalmopathy (not recorded which). The chain couples TRBV5-1 to TRBJ1-1, with D tentatively TRBD1 (6 bases). The CDR3 spells CASSLDRVTAFF. CDR3 nucleotide sequence: TGCGCCAGCAGCTTGGACAGGGTGACGGCTTTCTTT. The variable domain in full, with the rest retrieved from reference TRBV5-1 and TRBJ1-1, is KAGVTQTPRYLIKTRGQQVTLSCSPISGHRSVSWYQQTPGQGLQFLFEYFSETQRNKGNFPGRFSGRQFSNSRSEMNVSTLELGDSALYLCASSLDRVTAFFGQGTRLTVV.